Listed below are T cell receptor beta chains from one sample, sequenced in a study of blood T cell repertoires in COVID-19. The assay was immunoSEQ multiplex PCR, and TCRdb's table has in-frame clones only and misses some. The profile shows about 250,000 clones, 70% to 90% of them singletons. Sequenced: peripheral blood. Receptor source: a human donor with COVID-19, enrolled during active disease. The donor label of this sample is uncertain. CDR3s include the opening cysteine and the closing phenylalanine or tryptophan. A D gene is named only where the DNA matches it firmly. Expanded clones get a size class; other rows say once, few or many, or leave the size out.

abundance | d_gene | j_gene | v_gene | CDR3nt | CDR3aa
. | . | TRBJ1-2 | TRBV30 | TGTGCCTGGAGTGTAGGTCCGGGAGCGGGCTATGGCTACACCTTC | CAWSVGPGAGYGYTF
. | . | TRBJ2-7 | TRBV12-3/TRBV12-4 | TGTGCCAGCAGTTCTACAGGGAAGCAGTACTTC | CASSSTGKQYF
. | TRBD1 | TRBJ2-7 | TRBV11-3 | TGTGCCAGCAGCGTGACAGGGGACGAGCAGTACTTC | CASSVTGDEQYF
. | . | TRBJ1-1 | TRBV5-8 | TGTGCCAGCAGCAACGGCGGGGGACTTGAAGCTTTCTTT | CASSNGGGLEAFF
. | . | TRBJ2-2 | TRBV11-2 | TGTGCCAGCGGACTGAGGTCGGCCGCGAACACCGGGGAGCTGTTTTTT | CASGLRSAANTGELFF
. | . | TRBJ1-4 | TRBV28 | TGTGCCAGCAGTTTATCCGGGACATTTACAACTAATGAAAAACTGTTTTTT | CASSLSGTFTTNEKLFF
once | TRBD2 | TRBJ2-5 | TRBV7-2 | TGTGCCAGCAGCTTCTCGGTCGGGGGGGCCGGATTAGAGACCCAGTACTTC | CASSFSVGGAGLETQYF
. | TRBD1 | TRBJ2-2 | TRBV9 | TGTGCCAGCAGTGTCCAAACAGGGGCCGACACCGGGGAGCTGTTTTTT | CASSVQTGADTGELFF
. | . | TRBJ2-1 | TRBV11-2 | TGTGCCAGCAGCTTAGGGAGGAATGAGCAGTTCTTC | CASSLGRNEQFF
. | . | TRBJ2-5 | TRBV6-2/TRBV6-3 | TGTGCCAGCAGTTACTCGTGGGGAGGCCAAGAGACCCAGTACTTC | CASSYSWGGQETQYF
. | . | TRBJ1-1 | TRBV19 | TGTGCCAGTAGTATTTTGGGGCTAAACACTGAAGCTTTCTTT | CASSILGLNTEAFF
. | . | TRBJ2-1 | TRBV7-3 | TGTGCCAGCAGAAAGGGTCTAGCGACCGATGAGCAGTTCTTC | CASRKGLATDEQFF
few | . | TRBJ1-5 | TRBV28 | TGTGCCAGCAGTTTACCAACAGGGTACGGTCAGCCCCAGCATTTT | CASSLPTGYGQPQHF
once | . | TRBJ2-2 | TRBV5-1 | TGCGCCAGCAGCTTCGCTAGCGCGAACACCGGGGAGCTGTTTTTT | CASSFASANTGELFF
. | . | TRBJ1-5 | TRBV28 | TGTGCCAGCAGTTTCGGACGGGGGGCTAGCAATCAGCCCCAGCATTTT | CASSFGRGASNQPQHF
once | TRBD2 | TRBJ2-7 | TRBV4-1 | TGCGCCAGCAGCTATCCGGGACTAGGGAACTACGAGCAGTACTTC | CASSYPGLGNYEQYF
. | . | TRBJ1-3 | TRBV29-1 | TGCAGCGTTAGGCTAGTAGGAAACACCATATATTTT | CSVRLVGNTIYF
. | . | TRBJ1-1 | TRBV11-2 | TGTGCCAGCAGCTTAGGGCGTACGGGCACTGAAGCTTTCTTT | CASSLGRTGTEAFF
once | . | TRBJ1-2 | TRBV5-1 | TGCGCCAGCAGCTGGGAGTTCGCGGGGAACTATGGCTACACCTTC | CASSWEFAGNYGYTF
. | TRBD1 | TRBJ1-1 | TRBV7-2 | TGTGCCAGCAGCACAAGAACAGGGGCTAAAATTGAAGCTTTCTTT | CASSTRTGAKIEAFF
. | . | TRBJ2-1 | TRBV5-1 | TGCGCCAGCAGTGAGGGAGGAGCCTACAATGAGCAGTTCTTC | CASSEGGAYNEQFF
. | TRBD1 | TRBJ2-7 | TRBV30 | TGTGCCTGGAGTGTTGGCAGGACAGGGAGAAACTACGAGCAGTACTTC | CAWSVGRTGRNYEQYF
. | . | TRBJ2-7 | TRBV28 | TGTGCCAGCAGTTATAACTGGCGGGACTTCGAGCAGTACTTC | CASSYNWRDFEQYF
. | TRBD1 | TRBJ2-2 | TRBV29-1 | TGCAGCGCCTACAGGGGCGTGAACACCGGGGAGCTGTTTTTT | CSAYRGVNTGELFF
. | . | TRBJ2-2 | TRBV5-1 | TGCGCCAGCAGCTTGGCCGCTGGAAGCGCCGGGGAGCTGTTTTTT | CASSLAAGSAGELFF
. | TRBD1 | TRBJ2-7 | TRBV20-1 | TGCAGTGCTAGTTTTGGTGGGCAGGGGGACTACGAGCAGTACTTC | CSASFGGQGDYEQYF
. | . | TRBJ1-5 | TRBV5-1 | TGCGCCAGCAGCTTGGGCGAGGATCAGCCCCAGCATTTT | CASSLGEDQPQHF
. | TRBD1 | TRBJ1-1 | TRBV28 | TGTGCCAGCAGTTTTCGTTCAGGGGGCGTAAGTTTCACTGAAGCTTTCTTT | CASSFRSGGVSFTEAFF
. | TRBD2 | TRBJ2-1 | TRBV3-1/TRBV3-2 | TGTGCCAGCAGCCAAGTGGCTAGCGGGAGGGGGAATGAGCAGTTCTTC | CASSQVASGRGNEQFF
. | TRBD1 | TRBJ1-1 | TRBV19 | TGTGCCAGTAGTATAGCTGACAGGGGCACTGAAGCTTTCTTT | CASSIADRGTEAFF
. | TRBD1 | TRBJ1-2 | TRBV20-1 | TGCAGTGCTAGTTGGGACAGCCGCTATGGCTACACCTTC | CSASWDSRYGYTF
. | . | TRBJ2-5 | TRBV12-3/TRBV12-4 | TGTGCCAGCACCTCCTTTGGGAGGACCCAGTACTTC | CASTSFGRTQYF
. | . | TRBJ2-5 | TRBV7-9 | TGTGCCAGCAGCTTAGGAGACCCAGCGTCGGTGACCCAGTACTTC | CASSLGDPASVTQYF
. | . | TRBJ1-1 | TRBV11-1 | TGTGCCAGCAGCCCAGGATTTACGGACACTGAAGCTTTCTTT | CASSPGFTDTEAFF
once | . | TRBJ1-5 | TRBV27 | TGTGCCAGCAGTTTACAGGGATTGAGCAATCAGCCCCAGCATTTT | CASSLQGLSNQPQHF